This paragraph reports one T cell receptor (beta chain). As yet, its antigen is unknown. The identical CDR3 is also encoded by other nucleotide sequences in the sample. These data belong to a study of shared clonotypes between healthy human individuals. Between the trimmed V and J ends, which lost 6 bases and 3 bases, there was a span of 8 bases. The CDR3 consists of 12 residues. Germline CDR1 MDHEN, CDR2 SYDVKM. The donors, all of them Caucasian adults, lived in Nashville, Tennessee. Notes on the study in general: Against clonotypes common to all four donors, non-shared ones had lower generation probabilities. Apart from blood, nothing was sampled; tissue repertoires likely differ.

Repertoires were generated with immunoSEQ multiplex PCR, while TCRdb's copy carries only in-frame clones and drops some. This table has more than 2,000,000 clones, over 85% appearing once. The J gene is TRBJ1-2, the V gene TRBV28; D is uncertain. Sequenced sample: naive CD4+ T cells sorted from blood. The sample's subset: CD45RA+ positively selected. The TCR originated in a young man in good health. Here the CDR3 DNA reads TGTGCCAGCAGCCCCCGATACTATGGCTACACCTTC. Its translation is CASSPRYYGYTF.